This passage covers 5 T cell receptor beta chains from one sample sequenced in a study of CD8 T cells in ankylosing spondylitis. TCRdb fed the 5' RACE reads into MiXCR, producing one record per CDR3 protein. The sample includes more than 150,000 distinct CDR3 sequences, around a sixth of them seen just once. The sample comprised blood, either unsorted or a sorted T cell fraction (not recorded which). The receptors here all came from a male donor aged 5 to 30 with ankylosing spondylitis or in good health (not recorded which).

In regard to this clonotype: The final CDR3 position lacks the conserved phenylalanine or tryptophan, pointing to a likely read error. This chain links TRBV5-1 with TRBJ1-1; 7 bases are a match to TRBD1. CDR3 size: 18 residues. Germline-derived CDR1 and CDR2 are SGHRS and YFSETQ. This CDR3 reads CASSLVEGPGGLNTDAFS. In nucleotides, the CDR3 is TGCGCCAGCAGCTTGGTGGAGGGACCAGGGGGTCTGAACACTGATGCTTTCTCT.

This clonotype was observed a few times. This sequence joins TRBV7-7 and TRBJ2-5; no clear D. Germline CDR1 reads SSHAT; CDR2 reads FNYEAQ (reference sequence). Trimming took off 2 bases at V and 1 base at J, with 5 bases between the two ends. This CDR3 contains 13 residues. The chain's CDR3 is CASSLWTQETQYF. The CDR3 DNA sequence: TGTGCCAGCAGCTTATGGACCCAAGAGACCCAGTACTTC.

This clonotype occurred many times. The chain recombines TRBV7-9 with TRBJ2-3; D call uncertain. V gave up 1 base and J gave up 4 bases, with 15 bases separating them. CDR1 SEHNR and CDR2 FQNEAQ come from the germline V gene (reference sequence). This CDR3 has 16 residues. This chain's CDR3 is CASSLDLGHTSDTQYF. The CDR3 DNA follows: TGTGCCAGCAGCTTAGATCTCGGGCACACTTCAGATACGCAGTATTTT.

This clonotype showed up just a few times. V gene TRBV6-5 combines with J gene TRBJ1-5; perhaps TRBD1 as D (5 bases). This CDR3 is built from 13 residues. Looked up from germline, CDR1 is MNHEY and CDR2 is SVGAGI. V gave up 5 bases and J gave up 4 bases, with 9 bases separating them. The CDR3 protein is CASSQRGNQPQHF. CDR3 DNA: TGTGCCAGCAGTCAACGGGGGAATCAGCCCCAGCATTTT.

This clonotype was recorded at least ten times. J is TRBJ1-2 and V is TRBV19; maybe TRBD1 (5 bases). Germline CDR1 reads LNHDA; CDR2 reads SQIVND (reference sequence). The V end was cut by 3 bases, the J end by 2 bases, with 16 bases between. CDR3 length: 16 residues. As DNA, the CDR3 is TGTGCCAGTAGTATTCGACCGGGACCGACGAACTATGGCTACACCTTC. Protein product: CASSIRPGPTNYGYTF.